This entry is about one T cell receptor beta chain. Its antigen remains unidentified. The data were taken from a study of vaccination and CD4 T cells after COVID-19. Time point in this sample: late sampling 161 to 241 days after vaccination in three convalescent patients. Treatment here: roughly 11-day PBMC culture with coronavirus spike peptide pools or control peptides (ViraFEST assay). The assay that was used to sequence DNA from cultured CD4+ T cells was the Oncomine TCR Beta short-read assay. TCRdb analysed the PCR reads with MiXCR anew, one entry per CDR3 protein. Of some 16,000 distinct CDR3 sequences listed, roughly half are singletons. This CDR3 is built from 14 residues. V gave up 5 bases and J gave up 4 bases, with 14 bases separating them. Germline-derived CDR1 and CDR2 are SGHAT and FQNNGV.

The sequence was obtained from a human donor who had recovered from COVID-19. The chain combines TRBV11-2 with TRBJ1-2; D might be TRBD1 (6 bases). This material consisted of CD4+ T cells from blood, cultured in vitro, taken about 7 months after SARS-CoV-2 vaccination. CDR3 DNA sequence: TGTGCCAGCAGCCATCAGACAGGTCTCTATGGCTACACCTTC. As protein: CASSHQTGLYGYTF.